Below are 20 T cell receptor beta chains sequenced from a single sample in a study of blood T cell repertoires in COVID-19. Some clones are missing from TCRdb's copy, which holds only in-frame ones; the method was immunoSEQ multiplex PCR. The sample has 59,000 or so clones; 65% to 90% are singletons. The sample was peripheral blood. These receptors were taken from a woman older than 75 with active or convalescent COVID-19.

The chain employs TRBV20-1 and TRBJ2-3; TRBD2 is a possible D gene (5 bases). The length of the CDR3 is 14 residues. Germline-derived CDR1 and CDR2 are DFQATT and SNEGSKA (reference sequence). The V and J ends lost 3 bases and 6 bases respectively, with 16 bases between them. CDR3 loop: CSASWLAMVDTQYF. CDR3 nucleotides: TGCAGTGCTAGTTGGTTAGCGATGGTGGATACGCAGTATTTT.

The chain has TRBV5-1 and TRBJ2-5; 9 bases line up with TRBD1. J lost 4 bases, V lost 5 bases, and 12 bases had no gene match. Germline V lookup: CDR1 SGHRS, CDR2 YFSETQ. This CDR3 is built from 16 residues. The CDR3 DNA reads TGCGCCAGCAGGCCCATCCCGGGACAGGGAGGAGAGACCCAGTACTTC. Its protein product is CASRPIPGQGGETQYF.

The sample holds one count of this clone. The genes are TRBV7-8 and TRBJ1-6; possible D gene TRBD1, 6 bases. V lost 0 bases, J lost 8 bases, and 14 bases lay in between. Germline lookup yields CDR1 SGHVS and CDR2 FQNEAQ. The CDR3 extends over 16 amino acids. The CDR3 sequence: CASSLAPQGSDSPLHF. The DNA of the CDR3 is TGTGCCAGCAGCTTAGCCCCACAGGGATCTGATTCACCCCTCCACTTT.

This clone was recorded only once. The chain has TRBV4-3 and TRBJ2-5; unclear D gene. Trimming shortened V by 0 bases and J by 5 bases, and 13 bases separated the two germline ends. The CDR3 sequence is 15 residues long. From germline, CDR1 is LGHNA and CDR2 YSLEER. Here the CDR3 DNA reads TGCGCCAGCAGCCAAGATGAGTCCGAGAGGGAGACCCAGTACTTC. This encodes CASSQDESERETQYF.

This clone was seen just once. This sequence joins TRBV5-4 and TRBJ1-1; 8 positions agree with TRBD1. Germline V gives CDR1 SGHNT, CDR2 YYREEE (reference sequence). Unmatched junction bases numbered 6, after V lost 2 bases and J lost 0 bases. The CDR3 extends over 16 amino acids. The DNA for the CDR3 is TGTGCCAGCAGCTTCGCCAGGGGGCTCATGAACACTGAAGCTTTCTTT. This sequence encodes CASSFARGLMNTEAFF.

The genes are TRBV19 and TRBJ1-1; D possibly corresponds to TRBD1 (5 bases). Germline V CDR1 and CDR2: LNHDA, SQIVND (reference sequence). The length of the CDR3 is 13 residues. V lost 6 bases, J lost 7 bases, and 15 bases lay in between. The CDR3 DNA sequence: TGTGCCAGTAGGACCGAGTGGGGGGATGAAGCTTTCTTT. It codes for CASRTEWGDEAFF.

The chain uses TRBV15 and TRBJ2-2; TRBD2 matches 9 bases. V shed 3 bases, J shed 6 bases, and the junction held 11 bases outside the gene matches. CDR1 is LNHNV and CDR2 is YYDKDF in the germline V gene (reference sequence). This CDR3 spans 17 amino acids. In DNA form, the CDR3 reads TGTGCCACCAGCAGCCAAGGAGCGGGGGGAGGGTCCGGGGAGCTGTTTTTT. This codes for CATSSQGAGGGSGELFF.

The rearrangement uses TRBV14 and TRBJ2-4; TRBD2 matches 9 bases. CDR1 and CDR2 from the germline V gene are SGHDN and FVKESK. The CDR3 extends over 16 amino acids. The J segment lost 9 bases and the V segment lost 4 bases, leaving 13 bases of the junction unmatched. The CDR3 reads CASSPLVAGASGIQYF. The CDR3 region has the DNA TGTGCCAGCAGCCCCTTGGTAGCGGGGGCCTCAGGCATTCAGTACTTC.

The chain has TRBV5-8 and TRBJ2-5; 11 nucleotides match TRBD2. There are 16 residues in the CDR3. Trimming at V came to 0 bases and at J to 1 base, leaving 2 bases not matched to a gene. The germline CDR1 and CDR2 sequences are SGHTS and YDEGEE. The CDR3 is CASSLGLAGGQETQYF. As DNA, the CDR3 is TGTGCCAGCAGCTTGGGGCTAGCGGGGGGCCAAGAGACCCAGTACTTC.

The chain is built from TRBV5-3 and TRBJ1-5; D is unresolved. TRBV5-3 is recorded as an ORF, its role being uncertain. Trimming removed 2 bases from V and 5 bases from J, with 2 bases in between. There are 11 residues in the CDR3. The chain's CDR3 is CARSFYQPQHF. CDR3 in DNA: TGTGCCAGAAGCTTCTATCAGCCCCAGCATTTT.

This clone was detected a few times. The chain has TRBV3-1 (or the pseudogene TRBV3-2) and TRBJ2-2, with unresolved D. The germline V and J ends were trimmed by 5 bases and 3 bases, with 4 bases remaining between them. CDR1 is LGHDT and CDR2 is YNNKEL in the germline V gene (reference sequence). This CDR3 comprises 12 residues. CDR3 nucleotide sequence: TGTGCCAGCAGCTACTACACCGGGGAGCTGTTTTTT. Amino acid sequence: CASSYYTGELFF.

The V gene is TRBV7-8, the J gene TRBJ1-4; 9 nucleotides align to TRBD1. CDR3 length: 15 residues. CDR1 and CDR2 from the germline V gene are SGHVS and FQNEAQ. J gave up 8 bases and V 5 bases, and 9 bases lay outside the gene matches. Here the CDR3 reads CASSLRGQGIEKLFF. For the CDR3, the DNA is TGTGCCAGCAGCCTACGGGGACAGGGAATCGAAAAACTGTTTTTT.

This chain's CDR3 is CASSLPGGHEQYF. DNA for the CDR3: TGTGCCAGCAGTCTACCGGGGGGCCACGAGCAGTACTTC. This chain links TRBV7-9 with TRBJ2-7; the D gene is possibly TRBD2 (7 bases). The V gene's germline CDR1 is SEHNR and CDR2 FQNEAQ (reference sequence). V lost 6 bases and J 5 bases, leaving 14 bases between the germline ends. The CDR3 loop spans 13 amino acids.

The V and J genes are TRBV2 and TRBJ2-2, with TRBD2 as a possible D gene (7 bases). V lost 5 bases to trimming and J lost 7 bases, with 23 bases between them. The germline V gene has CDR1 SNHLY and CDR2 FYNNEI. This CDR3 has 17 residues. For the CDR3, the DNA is TGTGCCAGCAGTACCTCGGGGGGCAGGATCTCTATCGGGGAGCTGTTTTTT. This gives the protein CASSTSGGRISIGELFF.

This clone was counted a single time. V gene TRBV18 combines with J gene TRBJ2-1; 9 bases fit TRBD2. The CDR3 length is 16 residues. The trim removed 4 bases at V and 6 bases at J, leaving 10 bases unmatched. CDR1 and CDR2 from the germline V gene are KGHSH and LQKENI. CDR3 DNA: TGTGCCAGCTCACTGACCGGGACTAGCCTCGGCAATGAGCAGTTCTTC. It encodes CASSLTGTSLGNEQFF.

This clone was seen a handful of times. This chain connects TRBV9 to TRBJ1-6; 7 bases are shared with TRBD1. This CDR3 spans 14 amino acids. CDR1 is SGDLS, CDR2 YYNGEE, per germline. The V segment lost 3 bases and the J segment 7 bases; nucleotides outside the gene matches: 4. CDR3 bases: TGTGCCAGCAGCGAGACAGGGACGAATTCACCCCTCCACTTT. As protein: CASSETGTNSPLHF. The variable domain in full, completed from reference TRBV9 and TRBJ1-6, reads DSGVTQTPKHLITATGQRVTLRCSPRSGDLSVYWYQQSLDQGLQFLIQYYNGEERAKGNILERFSAQQFPDLHSELNLSSLELGDSALYFCASSETGTNSPLHFGNGTRLTVT.

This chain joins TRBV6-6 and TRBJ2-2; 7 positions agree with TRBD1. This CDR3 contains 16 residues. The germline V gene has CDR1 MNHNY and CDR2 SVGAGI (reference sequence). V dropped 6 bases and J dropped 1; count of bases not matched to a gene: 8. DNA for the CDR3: TGTGCCAGCAGAGACCTGACAGGGCAGAACACCGGGGAGCTGTTTTTT. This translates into CASRDLTGQNTGELFF.

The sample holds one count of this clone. For the CDR3, the DNA is TGTGCCAGCAGTACCACGACAGACGGGCAGCCCCAGCATTTT. Translated, it gives CASSTTTDGQPQHF. The genes are TRBV27 and TRBJ1-5; D is perhaps TRBD1 (5 bases). Per the germline V gene, CDR1 is MNHEY and CDR2 is SMNVEV (reference sequence). This CDR3 spans 14 amino acids. V was cut by 5 bases and J by 7 bases, with 15 bases left in between.

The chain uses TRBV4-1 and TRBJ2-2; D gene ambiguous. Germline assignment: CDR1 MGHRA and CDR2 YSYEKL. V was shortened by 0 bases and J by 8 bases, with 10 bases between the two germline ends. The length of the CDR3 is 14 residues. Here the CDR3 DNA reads TGCGCCAGCAGCCAAGATTTCGGGTCGGGGGAGCTGTTTTTT. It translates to CASSQDFGSGELFF.

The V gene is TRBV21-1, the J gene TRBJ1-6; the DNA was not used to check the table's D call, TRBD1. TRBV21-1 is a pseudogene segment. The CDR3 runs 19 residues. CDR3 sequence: CASSKKVRGRFVYNSPLHF. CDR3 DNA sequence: TGTGCCAGCAGCAAAAAGGTCAGGGGGCGCTTTGTCTATAATTCACCCCTCCACTTT.